This T cell receptor (beta chain) was captured in a study of blood T cell repertoires in COVID-19. On the study more broadly: Spain, Italy and the United States supplied samples that represented acute and convalescent COVID-19. The analysed material was cDNA or gDNA that came from T cells, B-cell-depleted T cells, or PBMCs.

Methods used by the authors: Amplifying reference gene primers gave estimates of nucleated cell counts. Assay used: immunoSEQ multiplex PCR; TCRdb lists only in-frame clones, some missing. The DNA gave D and trimming, while V, J and clone size come from that table. Of roughly 84,000 clones listed, 75% are singletons. V was pared by 6 bases and J by 8 bases, with 16 bases between. The CDR3 extends over 13 amino acids. In germline, CDR1 is MDHEN, CDR2 SYDVKM. This chain links TRBV28 with TRBJ1-2, with D possibly being TRBD1 (6 bases). This clonotype originated in a woman in her forties or fifties with acute or convalescent COVID-19. Input material: peripheral blood. The CDR3 DNA sequence: TGTGCCAGCAGATCAAGCGGGGGGCGAGGCTACACCTTC. Residues: CASRSSGGRGYTF.